The source of this T cell receptor beta chain is a study of blood T cell repertoires in COVID-19. Here immunoSEQ multiplex PCR was the method, and the copy in TCRdb shows in-frame clones only, minus some. The sample contains under 250,000 clones, roughly 87% of which appear only once. Per the germline V gene, CDR1 is SNHLY and CDR2 is FYNNEI. V shed 6 bases and J 11 bases; nucleotides not matched to a gene: 5. CDR3 length: 11 amino acids. V gene TRBV2 combines with J gene TRBJ1-2, with TRBD1 identical over 8 bases. This TCR derives from a woman in her 30s with acute COVID-19. The sequencing sample was made of PBMCs or T cells enriched from blood (not recorded which). CDR3 DNA: TGTGCCAGCAGGCAGACAGGGGATTACACCTTC. Its protein product is CASRQTGDYTF.